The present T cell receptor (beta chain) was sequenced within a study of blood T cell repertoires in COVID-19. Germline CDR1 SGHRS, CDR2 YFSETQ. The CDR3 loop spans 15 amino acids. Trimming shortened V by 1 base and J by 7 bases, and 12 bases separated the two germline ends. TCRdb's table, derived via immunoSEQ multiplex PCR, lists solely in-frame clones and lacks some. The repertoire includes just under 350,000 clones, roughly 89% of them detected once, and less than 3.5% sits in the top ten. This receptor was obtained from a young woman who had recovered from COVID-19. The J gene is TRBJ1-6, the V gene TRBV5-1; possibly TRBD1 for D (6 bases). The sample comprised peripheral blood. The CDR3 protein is CASSLIGQINSPLHF. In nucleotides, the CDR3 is TGCGCCAGCAGCTTGATTGGACAGATAAATTCACCCCTCCACTTT.